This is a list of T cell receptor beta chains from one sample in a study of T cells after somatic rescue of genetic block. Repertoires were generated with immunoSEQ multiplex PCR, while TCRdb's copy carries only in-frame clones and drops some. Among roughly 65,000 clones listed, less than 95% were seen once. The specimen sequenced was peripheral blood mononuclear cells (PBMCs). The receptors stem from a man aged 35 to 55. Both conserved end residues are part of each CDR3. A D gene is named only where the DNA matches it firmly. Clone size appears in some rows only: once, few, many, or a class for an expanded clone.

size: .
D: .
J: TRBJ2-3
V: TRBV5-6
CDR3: CASSLAGGADTQYF
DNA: TGTGCCAGCAGCTTGGCCGGGGGCGCAGATACGCAGTATTTT

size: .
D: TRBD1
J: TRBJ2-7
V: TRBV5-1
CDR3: CASSLRDSPYEQYF
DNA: TGCGCCAGCAGCTTAAGGGACAGCCCCTACGAGCAGTACTTC

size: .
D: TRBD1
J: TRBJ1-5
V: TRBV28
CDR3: CASSSDREIQPQHF
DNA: TGTGCCAGCAGTTCTGACAGGGAAATTCAGCCCCAGCATTTT

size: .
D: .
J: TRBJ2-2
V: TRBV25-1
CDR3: CASSDRVGFAGELFF
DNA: TGTGCCAGCAGTGACAGGGTGGGCTTTGCCGGGGAGCTGTTTTTT

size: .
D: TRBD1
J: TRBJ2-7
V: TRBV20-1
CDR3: CSARQGGEQYF
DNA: TGCAGTGCCAGACAGGGGGGCGAGCAGTACTTC

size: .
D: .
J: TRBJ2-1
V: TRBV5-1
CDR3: CASSSLDTGLNEQFF
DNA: TGCGCCAGCAGCTCGCTCGATACAGGGTTGAATGAGCAGTTCTTC

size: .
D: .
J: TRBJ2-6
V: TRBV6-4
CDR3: CASSDSTETGANVLTF
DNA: TGTGCCAGCAGTGACTCGACAGAAACTGGGGCCAACGTCCTGACTTTC

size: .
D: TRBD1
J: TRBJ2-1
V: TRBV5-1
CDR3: CASSVGQSYSYNEQFF
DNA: TGCGCCAGCAGCGTGGGACAGTCCTACTCCTACAATGAGCAGTTCTTC

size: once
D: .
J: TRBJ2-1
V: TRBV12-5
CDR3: CASALDRDPRSRPEQFF
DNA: TGTGCTAGTGCCTTAGACCGGGACCCCCGAAGTAGGCCTGAGCAGTTCTTC

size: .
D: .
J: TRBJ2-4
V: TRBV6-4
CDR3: CASTGEVAKNIQYF
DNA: TGTGCCAGCACTGGTGAGGTAGCCAAAAACATTCAGTACTTC

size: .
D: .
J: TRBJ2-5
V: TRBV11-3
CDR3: CASSTQAWETQYF
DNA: TGTGCCAGCAGCACACAGGCTTGGGAGACCCAGTACTTC

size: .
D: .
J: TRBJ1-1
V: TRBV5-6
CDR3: CASNLGGMNTEAFF
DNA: TGTGCCAGCAACCTGGGGGGAATGAACACTGAAGCTTTCTTT

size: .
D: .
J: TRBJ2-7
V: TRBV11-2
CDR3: CASSLEQGAYEQYF
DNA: TGTGCCAGCAGCTTAGAGCAGGGAGCCTACGAGCAGTACTTC

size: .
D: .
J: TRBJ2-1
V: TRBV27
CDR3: CASSPGPYNEQFF
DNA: TGTGCCAGCAGTCCAGGTCCTTACAATGAGCAGTTCTTC

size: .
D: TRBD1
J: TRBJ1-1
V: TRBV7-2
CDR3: CASSHRGGGAFF
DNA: TGTGCCAGCAGCCACAGGGGAGGAGGGGCTTTCTTT

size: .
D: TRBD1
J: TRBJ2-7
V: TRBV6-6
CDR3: CASSLRDSYEQYF
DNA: TGTGCCAGCAGTCTCCGGGACAGCTACGAGCAGTACTTC

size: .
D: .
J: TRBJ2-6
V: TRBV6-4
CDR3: CASSRDSGANVLTF
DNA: TGTGCCAGCAGTAGGGACTCTGGGGCCAACGTCCTGACTTTC

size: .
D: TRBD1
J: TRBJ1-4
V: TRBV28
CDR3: CASRPGQGRNEKLFF
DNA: TGTGCCAGCAGACCTGGACAGGGGAGGAATGAAAAACTGTTTTTT

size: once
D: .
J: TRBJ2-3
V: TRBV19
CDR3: CASSARQAPTPQYF
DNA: TGTGCCAGTAGTGCGAGACAGGCCCCTACGCCGCAGTATTTT

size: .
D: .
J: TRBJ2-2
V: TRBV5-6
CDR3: CANRVGRTGELFF
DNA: TGTGCCAACAGGGTGGGCCGAACCGGGGAGCTGTTTTTT

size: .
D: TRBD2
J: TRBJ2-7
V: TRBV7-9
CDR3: CASSAGTSGNYEQYF
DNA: TGTGCCAGCAGCGCCGGGACTAGCGGTAACTACGAGCAGTACTTC

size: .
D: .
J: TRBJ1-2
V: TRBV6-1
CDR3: CASKGQGWYGYTF
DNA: TGTGCCAGCAAGGGGCAGGGATGGTATGGCTACACCTTC

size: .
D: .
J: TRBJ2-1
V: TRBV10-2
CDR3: CASIYGRLGGNEQFF
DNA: TGCGCCAGCATCTACGGCAGGTTGGGGGGCAATGAGCAGTTCTTC

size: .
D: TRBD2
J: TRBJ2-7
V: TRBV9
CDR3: CASSVSGLAGYEQYF
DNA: TGTGCCAGCAGCGTCTCGGGACTAGCGGGTTACGAGCAGTACTTC

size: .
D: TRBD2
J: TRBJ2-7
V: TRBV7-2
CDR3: CASSPRTSGEQYF
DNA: TGTGCCAGCAGTCCGCGGACTAGCGGCGAGCAGTACTTC

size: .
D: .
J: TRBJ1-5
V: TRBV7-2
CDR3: CASSSSGVQQPQHF
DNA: TGTGCCAGCAGCTCTTCAGGGGTACAGCAGCCCCAGCATTTT

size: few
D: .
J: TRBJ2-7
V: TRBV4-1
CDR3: CASSRPLGRGEQYF
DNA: TGCGCCAGCAGCCGACCCCTAGGGCGGGGCGAGCAGTACTTC

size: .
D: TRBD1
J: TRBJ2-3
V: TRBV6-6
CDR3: CASSYPGQGTDTQYF
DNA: TGTGCCAGCAGTTACCCGGGACAGGGCACAGATACGCAGTATTTT

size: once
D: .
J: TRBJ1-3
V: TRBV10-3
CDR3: CAISESQDDKGNTIYF
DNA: TGTGCCATCAGTGAGTCGCAGGACGACAAAGGAAACACCATATATTTT

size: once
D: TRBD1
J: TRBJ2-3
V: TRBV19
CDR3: CASSIPDRAATDTQYF
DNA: TGTGCCAGTAGTATCCCGGACAGGGCCGCCACAGATACGCAGTATTTT

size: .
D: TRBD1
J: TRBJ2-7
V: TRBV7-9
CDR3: CASSSGTGPDEQYF
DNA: TGTGCCAGCAGCTCCGGGACAGGGCCCGACGAGCAGTACTTC

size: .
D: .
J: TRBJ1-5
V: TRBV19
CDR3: CASSSMVNGNQPQHF
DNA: TGTGCCAGTAGTAGTATGGTAAACGGCAATCAGCCCCAGCATTTT

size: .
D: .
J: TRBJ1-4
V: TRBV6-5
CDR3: CASSYGRVTNEKLFF
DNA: TGTGCCAGCAGTTATGGCAGGGTAACTAATGAAAAACTGTTTTTT

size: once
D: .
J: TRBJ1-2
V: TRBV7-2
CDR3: CASSTRGYGYTF
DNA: TGTGCCAGCAGCACACGGGGCTATGGCTACACCTTC

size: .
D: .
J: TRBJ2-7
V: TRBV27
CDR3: CASSSIDSSYEQYF
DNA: TGTGCCAGCAGTTCGATTGACAGCTCCTACGAGCAGTACTTC

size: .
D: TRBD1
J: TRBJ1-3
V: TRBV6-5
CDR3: CASSTRTGANTIYF
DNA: TGTGCCAGCAGTACCAGGACAGGCGCAAACACCATATATTTT

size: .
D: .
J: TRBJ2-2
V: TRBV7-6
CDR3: CASSLGFESTGELFF
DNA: TGTGCCAGCAGCTTAGGTTTCGAATCCACCGGGGAGCTGTTTTTT

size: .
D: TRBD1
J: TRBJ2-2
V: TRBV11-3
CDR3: CASSWGTVPGELFF
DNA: TGTGCCAGCAGCTGGGGGACAGTACCCGGGGAGCTGTTTTTT

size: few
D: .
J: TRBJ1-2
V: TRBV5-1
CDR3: CASSLDPDGYTF
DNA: TGCGCCAGCAGCTTGGATCCAGATGGCTACACCTTC

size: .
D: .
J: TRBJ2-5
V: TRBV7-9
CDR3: CAGRKAGQETQYF
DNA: TGTGCCGGACGAAAGGCGGGCCAAGAGACCCAGTACTTC

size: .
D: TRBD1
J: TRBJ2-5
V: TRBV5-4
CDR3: CASSLAPGQVPGTQYF
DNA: TGTGCCAGCAGCTTAGCCCCGGGACAGGTCCCAGGGACCCAGTACTTC

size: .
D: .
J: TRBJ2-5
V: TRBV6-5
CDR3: CASSRQSFQETQYF
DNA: TGTGCCAGCAGCCGCCAGTCCTTCCAAGAGACCCAGTACTTC

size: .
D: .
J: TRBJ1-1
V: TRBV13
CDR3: CASSPSREAFF
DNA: TGTGCCAGCAGCCCCTCTCGTGAAGCTTTCTTT

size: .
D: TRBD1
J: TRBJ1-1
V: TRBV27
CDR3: CVSSSEQGVVGEAFF
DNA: TGTGTCAGCAGTTCCGAACAGGGGGTTGTGGGTGAAGCTTTCTTT

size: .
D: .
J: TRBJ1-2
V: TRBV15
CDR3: CATSTWMAFGYTF
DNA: TGTGCCACCAGCACATGGATGGCGTTTGGCTACACCTTC

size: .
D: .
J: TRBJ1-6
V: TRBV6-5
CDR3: CASSSTVGFNSPLHF
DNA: TGTGCCAGCAGTTCCACCGTGGGCTTTAATTCACCCCTCCACTTT

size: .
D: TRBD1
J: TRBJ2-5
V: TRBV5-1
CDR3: CASSHGGTGGETQYF
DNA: TGCGCCAGCAGCCATGGCGGGACAGGGGGAGAGACCCAGTACTTC

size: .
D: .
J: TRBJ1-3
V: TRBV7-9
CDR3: CASTLLGNTIYF
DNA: TGTGCCAGCACCCTCCTCGGAAACACCATATATTTT

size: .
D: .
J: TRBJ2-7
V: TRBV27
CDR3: CASSLSGGGTAVYEQYF
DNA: TGTGCCAGCAGTTTAAGTGGGGGGGGGACAGCTGTCTACGAGCAGTACTTC

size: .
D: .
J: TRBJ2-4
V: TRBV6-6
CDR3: CASSFEGTMKNIQYF
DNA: TGTGCCAGCAGTTTCGAAGGGACAATGAAAAACATTCAGTACTTC

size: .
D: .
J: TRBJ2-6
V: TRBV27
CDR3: CASSPGWRGSAPGANVLTF
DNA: TGTGCCAGCAGCCCTGGGTGGCGGGGTAGTGCCCCTGGGGCCAACGTCCTGACTTTC

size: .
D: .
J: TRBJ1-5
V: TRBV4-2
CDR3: CASSQEGAQGTYSNQPQHF
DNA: TGTGCCAGCAGCCAAGAAGGGGCTCAAGGGACTTATAGCAATCAGCCCCAGCATTTT

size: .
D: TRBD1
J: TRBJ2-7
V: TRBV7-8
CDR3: CASSVLGTGIGEQYF
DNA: TGTGCCAGCAGCGTATTAGGGACAGGGATAGGCGAGCAGTACTTC

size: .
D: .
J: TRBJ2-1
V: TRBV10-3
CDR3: CAISEGDEQFF
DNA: TGTGCCATCAGTGAGGGTGATGAGCAGTTCTTC

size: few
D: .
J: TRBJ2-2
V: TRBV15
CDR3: CATSRSGQRPTGELFF
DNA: TGTGCCACCAGCCGGAGTGGACAGAGACCCACCGGGGAGCTGTTTTTT

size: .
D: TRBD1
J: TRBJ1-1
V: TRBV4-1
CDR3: CASSQARTGGEAFF
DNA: TGCGCCAGCAGCCAAGCTCGGACAGGGGGTGAAGCTTTCTTT

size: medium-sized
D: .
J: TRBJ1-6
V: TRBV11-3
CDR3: CASSSGSLSPLHF
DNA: TGTGCCAGCAGTTCCGGGTCCTTGTCCCCCCTCCACTTT

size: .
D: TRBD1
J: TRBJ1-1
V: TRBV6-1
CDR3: CASRTGSTEAFF
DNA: TGTGCCAGCAGGACAGGGAGCACTGAAGCTTTCTTT

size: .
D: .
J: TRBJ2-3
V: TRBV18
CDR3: CASSPVRGKTDTQYF
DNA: TGTGCCAGCTCACCAGTTAGAGGGAAGACAGATACGCAGTATTTT